The next 25 T cell receptor beta chains were all read from a single sample in a study of blood T cell repertoires in COVID-19. The protocol was immunoSEQ multiplex PCR, while the TCRdb copy is restricted to in-frame clones and leaves out a portion. The sample consists of 150,000 to 180,000 clones, 75% to 90% of them appearing once. The sequencing sample was made of peripheral blood. These receptors originate from a woman between 40 and 55 years old with acute or convalescent COVID-19.

V and J are TRBV7-9 and TRBJ1-1; tentatively, D is TRBD1 (5 bases). The CDR3 contains 14 residues. Trimming took 5 bases from V and 4 from J, leaving 14 bases between them. The germline V gene has CDR1 SEHNR and CDR2 FQNEAQ (reference sequence). The CDR3, as DNA: TGTGCCAGCAGCACTCCAACAGGTCCCACTGAAGCTTTCTTT. It encodes CASSTPTGPTEAFF.

This clone has only one observation. The V gene is TRBV15, the J gene TRBJ1-3, with TRBD1 identical over 10 bases. The CDR3 runs 22 residues. V shed 0 bases, J shed 4 bases, and the junction held 21 bases outside the gene matches. The germline gives CDR1 LNHNV, CDR2 YYDKDF (reference sequence). CDR3 in amino acids: CATSRDGFLVRQGALGGNTIYF. CDR3 in DNA: TGTGCCACCAGCAGAGATGGGTTTTTAGTCCGACAGGGGGCTCTTGGCGGAAACACCATATATTTT.

The chain recombines TRBV3-1 (or the pseudogene TRBV3-2) with TRBJ2-5; tentative D call: TRBD2 (6 bases). Per germline, CDR1 LGHDT and CDR2 YNNKEL (reference sequence). Trimming removed 3 bases from V and 2 bases from J, with 16 bases in between. This CDR3 comprises 16 residues. CDR3 sequence reads: CASSQRAEGRQETQYF. CDR3 nucleotide sequence: TGTGCCAGCAGCCAGAGGGCGGAGGGGAGGCAAGAGACCCAGTACTTC.

DNA for the CDR3: TGTGCCAGCAGAGACGGGAAGCGGAACACTGAAGCTTTCTTT. Encoded protein: CASRDGKRNTEAFF. V gene TRBV27 combines with J gene TRBJ1-1; D is uncertain. From germline, CDR1 is MNHEY and CDR2 SMNVEV (reference sequence). The CDR3 is 14 amino acids. The germline V and J ends were trimmed by 6 bases and 1 base, with 12 bases remaining between them.

The chain couples TRBV6-5 to TRBJ2-5; perhaps TRBD1 as D (5 bases). CDR1 and CDR2 from the germline V gene are MNHEY and SVGAGI. This CDR3 contains 14 residues. V lost 0 bases, J lost 5 bases, and 10 bases lay in between. Written as DNA, the CDR3 is TGTGCCAGCAGTTACTCGGCAGGGTCGGAGACCCAGTACTTC. Encoded protein: CASSYSAGSETQYF.

This chain links TRBV11-3 with TRBJ1-6; the match to TRBD1 covers 7 bases. V lost 5 bases and J lost 10; bases outside the gene matches: 8. Germline CDR1 reads SGHNT; CDR2 reads YENEEA. The CDR3 loop spans 14 amino acids. The chain's CDR3 is CASSPTGDVSPLHF. Written as DNA, the CDR3 is TGTGCCAGCAGCCCCACAGGGGATGTCTCACCCCTCCACTTT.

This chain connects TRBV7-2 to TRBJ2-1; weak D call: TRBD1 (6 bases). The germline CDR1 and CDR2 sequences are SGHTA and FQGNSA. Deletions cut 5 bases from V and 2 bases from J, with 13 bases between. The length of the CDR3 is 15 residues. In DNA form, the CDR3 reads TGTGCCAGCAGCGTACAGGGTAGAGCCTACAATGAGCAGTTCTTC. Protein sequence: CASSVQGRAYNEQFF.

The chain uses TRBV5-6 and TRBJ1-5; D not certain. From germline, CDR1 is SGHDT and CDR2 YYEEEE. V was clipped by 3 bases and J by 6 bases, with 10 bases between them. The CDR3 sequence is 13 residues long. As DNA, the CDR3 is TGTGCCAGCAGCTACCGGGATCTTCAGCCCCAGCATTTT. Amino acids: CASSYRDLQPQHF.

This clone was seen just once. This chain connects TRBV9 to TRBJ2-7; TRBD1 agrees at 7 bases. CDR1 SGDLS and CDR2 YYNGEE come from the germline V gene. Trimming removed 0 bases from V and 3 bases from J; junction bases left unmatched: 6. This CDR3 is 15 amino acids long. Written as DNA, the CDR3 is TGTGCCAGCAGCGTAGGTTGGACAGGAGACTACGAGCAGTACTTC. Translated: CASSVGWTGDYEQYF. Based on the CDR3 plus reference TRBV9 and TRBJ2-7, the full variable domain is DSGVTQTPKHLITATGQRVTLRCSPRSGDLSVYWYQQSLDQGLQFLIQYYNGEERAKGNILERFSAQQFPDLHSELNLSSLELGDSALYFCASSVGWTGDYEQYFGPGTRLTVT.

In nucleotides, the CDR3 is TGCGCCAGCAGCTTGGTACAGGGGGCAGTCGAGCAGTACTTC. Its translation is CASSLVQGAVEQYF. V usage is TRBV5-1 and J usage is TRBJ2-7, with 9 bases lining up with TRBD1. J lost 6 bases, V lost 0 bases, and 4 bases had no gene match. The CDR3 totals 14 residues. Germline CDR1 SGHRS, CDR2 YFSETQ.

This clone was counted a few times. The chain couples TRBV21-1 to TRBJ1-4. TRBV21-1 is flagged as a pseudogene. The CDR3 runs 15 residues. The CDR3: CASSSPSANNEKLFF. The CDR3 DNA reads TGTGCCAGCAGCTCTCCAAGTGCTAATAATGAAAAACTGTTTTTT.

V is TRBV7-3 and J is TRBJ2-3; 7 positions agree with TRBD2. This CDR3 contains 14 residues. The V and J ends lost 4 bases and 3 bases, in that order; junction bases with no gene match: 4. Germline CDR1 SGHTA, CDR2 FQGTGA. The chain's CDR3 is CASSSGLETDTQYF. CDR3 in DNA: TGTGCCAGCAGCTCTGGACTAGAGACAGATACGCAGTATTTT.

The V gene is TRBV2, the J gene TRBJ2-7; TRBD2 matches at 9 bases. The CDR3 length is 14 residues. V was clipped by 4 bases and J by 0 bases; unmatched bases: 1. From germline, CDR1 is SNHLY and CDR2 FYNNEI. CDR3 sequence reads: CASSVGLASYEQYF. The DNA of the CDR3 is TGTGCCAGCAGTGTGGGACTAGCCTCCTACGAGCAGTACTTC. Looking up the rest from reference TRBV2 and TRBJ2-7 gives the full variable domain: EPEVTQTPSHQVTQMGQEVILRCVPISNHLYFYWYRQILGQKVEFLVSFYNNEISEKSEIFDDQFSVERPDGSNFTLKIRSTKLEDSAMYFCASSVGLASYEQYFGPGTRLTVT.

The rearrangement uses TRBV3-1 (or the pseudogene TRBV3-2) and TRBJ2-1; TRBD2 matches at 8 bases. The germline V gene has CDR1 LGHDT and CDR2 YNNKEL (reference sequence). The CDR3 extends over 14 amino acids. V gave up 4 bases and J gave up 5 bases; unmatched junction bases: 4. The CDR3 DNA follows: TGTGCCAGCAGCCGGTTAGCGGGGCACAATGAGCAGTTCTTC. This gives the protein CASSRLAGHNEQFF.

The V gene is TRBV14, the J gene TRBJ1-1; 7 bases are shared with TRBD1. The CDR3 runs to 14 residues. V lost 5 bases to trimming and J lost 2 bases; unmatched junction nucleotides: 5. Germline-derived CDR1 and CDR2 are SGHDN and FVKESK. The CDR3 is CASSYRGSNTEAFF. The CDR3 bases are TGTGCCAGCAGCTACAGGGGTTCCAACACTGAAGCTTTCTTT.

The J gene is TRBJ2-1, the V gene TRBV3-1 (or the pseudogene TRBV3-2); TRBD2 agrees at 8 bases. The CDR3 covers 14 residues. CDR1 and CDR2 (germline): LGHDT, YNNKEL (reference sequence). V shed 4 bases, J shed 8 bases, and the junction held 7 bases outside the gene matches. The CDR3 sequence is CASSPRLAWDEQFF. In DNA form, the CDR3 reads TGTGCCAGCAGCCCCCGACTAGCGTGGGATGAGCAGTTCTTC.

This clone was detected once. The CDR3 DNA is TGTGCCAGCAGTTTCTTCGGACAGGGTGGGTCGAATTCACCCCTCCACTTT. This gives the protein CASSFFGQGGSNSPLHF. This rearrangement joins TRBV28 to TRBJ1-6; TRBD1 matches at 8 bases. The germline CDR1 and CDR2 sequences are MDHEN and SYDVKM. This CDR3 region has 17 residues. V was pared by 3 bases and J by 7 bases, with 11 bases of the junction left unmatched. Drawing the rest from reference TRBV28 and TRBJ1-6, the complete variable domain is DVKVTQSSRYLVKRTGEKVFLECVQDMDHENMFWYRQDPGLGLRLIYFSYDVKMKEKGDIPEGYSVSREKKERFSLILESASTNQTSMYLCASSFFGQGGSNSPLHFGNGTRLTVT.

This clone was seen a few times. The rearrangement joins TRBV7-9 to TRBJ2-7; D perhaps matches TRBD2 (5 bases). Germline values: CDR1 SEHNR, CDR2 FQNEAQ (reference sequence). The CDR3 covers 15 residues. V was shortened by 5 bases and J by 0 bases, with 14 bases between the two germline ends. CDR3 nucleotide sequence: TGTGCCAGCAGCGCTACGTTGGGGAGCTCCTACGAGCAGTACTTC. Protein product: CASSATLGSSYEQYF. Full variable domain (missing parts from reference TRBV7-9 and TRBJ2-7): DTGVSQNPRHKITKRGQNVTFRCDPISEHNRLYWYRQTLGQGPEFLTYFQNEAQLEKSRLLSDRFSAERPKGSFSTLEIQRTEQGDSAMYLCASSATLGSSYEQYFGPGTRLTVT.

The rearrangement links TRBV30 to TRBJ1-1, with D possibly being TRBD1 (5 bases). Germline V gives CDR1 GTSNPN, CDR2 SVGIG (reference sequence). V gave up 4 bases and J gave up 1 base, with 10 bases separating them. There are 13 residues in the CDR3. The CDR3 reads CAWKGRGNTEAFF. The CDR3 nucleotides read TGTGCCTGGAAGGGAAGGGGGAACACTGAAGCTTTCTTT.

The gene calls are TRBV6-5 and TRBJ2-2; TRBD1 aligns across 10 bases. CDR1 and CDR2 from the germline V gene are MNHEY and SVGAGI. The CDR3 is 15 residues long. V gave up 1 base and J gave up 7 bases; unmatched junction bases: 3. This CDR3 is CASSYWDRGGGELFF. CDR3 nucleotides: TGTGCCAGCAGTTACTGGGACAGGGGCGGCGGGGAGCTGTTTTTT.

The chain employs TRBV27 and TRBJ2-5; the match to TRBD2 covers 14 bases. After removal of 10 bases from V and 5 bases from J, the junction contained 9 bases not matched to a gene. The CDR3 extends over 15 amino acids. Looked up from germline, CDR1 is MNHEY and CDR2 is SMNVEV (reference sequence). The CDR3: CATGTSGSRRETQYF. The CDR3 DNA reads as TGTGCCACCGGGACTAGCGGGAGTAGACGGGAGACCCAGTACTTC.

The gene calls are TRBV9 and TRBJ2-1, with 8 bases lining up with TRBD2. This CDR3 has 12 amino acids. Germline assignment: CDR1 SGDLS and CDR2 YYNGEE. V was clipped by 3 bases and J by 10 bases; unmatched bases: 3. The CDR3 is CASSGSGKEQFF. The CDR3 nucleotides are TGTGCCAGCAGCGGTAGCGGGAAAGAGCAGTTCTTC.

CDR3 nucleotides: TGTGCCACCAGCAGAGATCGGAAACCTGGAGGAAATGAGCAGTTCTTC. Its translation is CATSRDRKPGGNEQFF. This chain links TRBV15 with TRBJ2-1; tentative D call: TRBD2 (5 bases). Germline V CDR1 and CDR2: LNHNV, YYDKDF (reference sequence). Trimming removed 0 bases at V and 7 bases at J, with 16 bases between. The CDR3 spans 16 residues.

The chain links TRBV3-1 (or the pseudogene TRBV3-2) to TRBJ1-2; 8 bases match TRBD1. Germline trimming cut 1 base from V and 3 bases from J; bases unmatched to any gene: 4. The germline V gene has CDR1 LGHDT and CDR2 YNNKEL (reference sequence). The CDR3 totals 15 residues. CDR3 bases: TGTGCCAGCAGCCAAGGTGGGACAGGAGACTATGGCTACACCTTC. Translation: CASSQGGTGDYGYTF.

The V and J genes are TRBV28 and TRBJ1-5; D perhaps matches TRBD1 (5 bases). There are 15 residues in the CDR3. The germline V gene has CDR1 MDHEN and CDR2 SYDVKM. V lost 6 bases to trimming and J lost 0 bases, with 12 bases between them. CDR3 in DNA: TGTGCCAGCAGCCAAGGACATAATAGCAATCAGCCCCAGCATTTT. The encoded protein is CASSQGHNSNQPQHF. The complete variable domain, with remaining parts taken from reference TRBV28 and TRBJ1-5, reads DVKVTQSSRYLVKRTGEKVFLECVQDMDHENMFWYRQDPGLGLRLIYFSYDVKMKEKGDIPEGYSVSREKKERFSLILESASTNQTSMYLCASSQGHNSNQPQHFGDGTRLSIL.